These 24 T cell receptor beta chains were all obtained from the same sample, sequenced in a study of OX40 agonist ivuxolimab in advanced cancers. Sequencing used immunoSEQ multiplex PCR; TCRdb keeps in-frame clones, though not all of them. This sample has roughly 70,000 clones, with about 87% found just once. Specimen: CD4+ or CD8+ T cells sorted from blood, collected in a trial of the OX40 agonist ivuxolimab. The receptors here all came from an adult with an advanced solid tumor such as melanoma, head and neck, liver or kidney cancer.

This sequence joins TRBV2 and TRBJ1-3; the match to TRBD1 covers 9 bases. Germline V gene data show CDR1 as SNHLY and CDR2 as FYNNEI. V lost 7 bases, J lost 0 bases, and 1 base stayed unmatched. This CDR3 has 14 residues. The DNA for the CDR3 is TGTGCCAGCAAGACAGGGGGCTCTGGAAACACCATATATTTT. Translating it yields CASKTGGSGNTIYF.

The rearrangement uses TRBV1 and TRBJ2-1; TRBD2 reflects the table's D call only, with no check against the DNA. TRBV1 is listed as a pseudogene. CDR3 length: 16 residues. This CDR3 is CTSSFRGSRPHNEQFF. The DNA for the CDR3 is TGCACCAGCAGCTTTCGCGGGAGTAGGCCCCACAATGAGCAGTTCTTC.

The chain couples TRBV10-1 to TRBJ1-2; no clear D. Germline loops: CDR1 WNHNN, CDR2 SYGVQD (reference sequence). The length of the CDR3 is 13 residues. V was pared by 0 bases and J by 4 bases, with 6 bases between. The CDR3 DNA follows: TGCGCCAGCAGTGAGTCGGTGGGCTATGGCTACACCTTC. Translating it yields CASSESVGYGYTF.

The J gene is TRBJ2-2, the V gene TRBV7-3; D gene unclear. The CDR3 contains 13 residues. Between the trimmed V and J ends, which lost 5 bases and 4 bases, there was a span of 8 bases. Germline loops: CDR1 SGHTA, CDR2 FQGTGA. CDR3: CASSLQPTGELFF. The CDR3 nucleotides read TGTGCCAGCAGCCTTCAGCCCACCGGGGAGCTGTTTTTT.

The rearrangement uses TRBV11-2 and TRBJ1-1; possibly TRBD1 for D (6 bases). The V gene lost 0 bases and the J gene lost 0 bases, with 14 bases spanning the gap. The CDR3 contains 17 residues. CDR1 and CDR2 (germline): SGHAT, FQNNGV. CDR3 bases: TGTGCCAGCAGCTTAGATTGGCGGACAGTTTTGAACACTGAAGCTTTCTTT. Translated, it gives CASSLDWRTVLNTEAFF.

The V gene is TRBV5-1, the J gene TRBJ1-4; D ambiguous. Trimming took 0 bases from V and 5 from J, leaving 11 bases between them. The CDR3 runs to 15 residues. The V gene's germline CDR1 is SGHRS and CDR2 YFSETQ. In nucleotides, the CDR3 is TGCGCCAGCAGCTTGGGCGACCGATCAAATGAAAAACTGTTTTTT. It translates to CASSLGDRSNEKLFF.

V usage is TRBV19 and J usage is TRBJ1-5; no definite D call. Germline V lookup: CDR1 LNHDA, CDR2 SQIVND (reference sequence). Deletions cut 0 bases from V and 3 bases from J, with 9 bases between. The length of the CDR3 is 15 residues. In DNA, the CDR3 is TGTGCCAGTAGTATAGATAACCGGAACAATCAGCCCCAGCATTTT. The encoded protein is CASSIDNRNNQPQHF.

The sample holds a few counts of this clone. This chain joins TRBV15 and TRBJ2-5; 10 bases are a match to TRBD2. This CDR3 spans 15 amino acids. In germline, CDR1 is LNHNV, CDR2 YYDKDF (reference sequence). With 1 base clipped from V and 2 bases from J, the junction kept 1 base outside the gene matches. The CDR3 spells CATSRVLAGQETQYF. The CDR3, as DNA: TGTGCCACCAGCAGAGTACTAGCGGGACAAGAGACCCAGTACTTC.

This chain uses TRBV7-3 with TRBJ2-2; perhaps D is TRBD1 or TRBD2 (5 bases each). The CDR3 sequence is 15 residues long. Germline loops: CDR1 SGHTA, CDR2 FQGTGA. V dropped 1 base and J dropped 5 bases, with 11 bases sitting between them. The CDR3 DNA reads as TGTGCCAGCAGCTTAAGGGGGACCAAAACCGGGGAGCTGTTTTTT. Its protein is CASSLRGTKTGELFF.

V gene TRBV5-4 combines with J gene TRBJ2-7; TRBD2 matches at 11 bases. The germline V gene encodes CDR1 SGHNT and CDR2 YYREEE (reference sequence). This CDR3 region has 15 residues. Trimming at V came to 0 bases and at J to 3 bases, leaving 2 bases not matched to a gene. For the CDR3, the DNA is TGTGCCAGCAGCTTGGGGGGGACTAGCGGCTACGAGCAGTACTTC. Translated: CASSLGGTSGYEQYF.

In nucleotides, the CDR3 is TGTGCCAGCTCCCGAGGGGGGACTAGCGCGGCAACCGGGGAGCTGTTTTTT. Translation gives CASSRGGTSAATGELFF. The chain links TRBV18 to TRBJ2-2; the match to TRBD2 covers 10 bases. This CDR3 comprises 17 residues. CDR1 and CDR2 from the germline V gene are KGHSH and LQKENI. Germline trimming cut 6 bases from V and 5 bases from J; bases unmatched to any gene: 12.

The gene calls are TRBV5-6 and TRBJ2-2; no clear D. With 0 bases removed from V and 7 bases from J, the gap between germline ends came to 7 bases. CDR3 size: 13 residues. CDR1 and CDR2 from the germline V gene are SGHDT and YYEEEE. CDR3: CASSLGRNGELFF. For the CDR3, the DNA is TGTGCCAGCAGCTTGGGAAGGAACGGGGAGCTGTTTTTT.

The chain has TRBV28 and TRBJ1-2; weak D call: TRBD1 (5 bases). CDR1 is MDHEN, CDR2 SYDVKM, per germline. The CDR3 spans 16 residues. The V end lost 5 bases, the J end lost 3 bases, and 19 bases lay between the germline ends. The CDR3 DNA reads as TGTGCCAGCAGTCCGTACGGGGGGGAAGGGTACTATGGCTACACCTTC. Its protein product is CASSPYGGEGYYGYTF.

This clone has just one count. V usage is TRBV11-2 and J usage is TRBJ2-2; 8 bases are shared with TRBD1. Per the germline V gene, CDR1 is SGHAT and CDR2 is FQNNGV. The CDR3 is 15 amino acids. J lost 5 bases, V lost 5 bases, and 7 bases had no gene match. The CDR3 DNA is TGTGCCAGCAGCCCGGACAGGGTAGATACCGGGGAGCTGTTTTTT. This gives the protein CASSPDRVDTGELFF. Full variable domain (missing parts from reference TRBV11-2 and TRBJ2-2): EAGVAQSPRYKIIEKRQSVAFWCNPISGHATLYWYQQILGQGPKLLIQFQNNGVVDDSQLPKDRFSAERLKGVDSTLKIQPAKLEDSAVYLCASSPDRVDTGELFFGEGSRLTVL.

This rearrangement joins TRBV18 to TRBJ1-4; D call uncertain. V lost 2 bases and J 8 bases, leaving 6 bases between the germline ends. The CDR3 consists of 12 residues. Germline-derived CDR1 and CDR2 are KGHSH and LQKENI. DNA for the CDR3: TGTGCCAGCTCACCAACCTCCGAAAAACTGTTTTTT. This sequence encodes CASSPTSEKLFF.

This clone was observed a few times. The V call is TRBV19, the J call TRBJ1-3; 9 nucleotides match TRBD1. Germline V gene lookup returns CDR1 LNHDA and CDR2 SQIVND (reference sequence). CDR3 length: 15 amino acids. The trim removed 6 bases at V and 3 bases at J, leaving 6 bases unmatched. The CDR3 region has the DNA TGTGCCAGTAGGACCGGACAGGGGTATGGAAACACCATATATTTT. This codes for CASRTGQGYGNTIYF. Together with reference TRBV19 and TRBJ1-3, the CDR3 gives the full variable domain: DGGITQSPKYLFRKEGQNVTLSCEQNLNHDAMYWYRQDPGQGLRLIYYSQIVNDFQKGDIAEGYSVSREKKESFPLTVTSAQKNPTAFYLCASRTGQGYGNTIYFGEGSWLTVV.

The V and J genes are TRBV7-2 and TRBJ2-7; perhaps TRBD1 as D (5 bases). The CDR3 runs 14 residues. Germline CDR1 and CDR2: SGHTA and FQGNSA. With 1 base removed from V and 1 base from J, the gap between germline ends came to 8 bases. CDR3 in amino acids: CASSLGRGSYEQYF. The CDR3 nucleotides read TGTGCCAGCAGCTTAGGTAGGGGATCCTACGAGCAGTACTTC.

The chain links TRBV19 to TRBJ2-3, with D possibly TRBD2 on 6 matching bases. Trimming took 5 bases from V and 4 from J, leaving 13 bases between them. The CDR3 is 14 residues long. Germline CDR1 is LNHDA and CDR2 is SQIVND (reference sequence). The CDR3: CASSGWRGADTQYF. The DNA of the CDR3 is TGTGCCAGTAGTGGCTGGCGGGGCGCAGATACGCAGTATTTT. Supplemented by reference TRBV19 and TRBJ2-3, the full variable domain reads DGGITQSPKYLFRKEGQNVTLSCEQNLNHDAMYWYRQDPGQGLRLIYYSQIVNDFQKGDIAEGYSVSREKKESFPLTVTSAQKNPTAFYLCASSGWRGADTQYFGPGTRLTVL.

The chain recombines TRBV4-1 with TRBJ1-2; 7 bases are a match to TRBD1. Germline assignment: CDR1 MGHRA and CDR2 YSYEKL. V lost 4 bases and J lost 1; bases outside the gene matches: 6. The CDR3 has 15 residues. In DNA form, the CDR3 reads TGCGCCAGCAGCCTCCGTTGGGACAGTAACTATGGCTACACCTTC. This codes for CASSLRWDSNYGYTF.

The rearrangement uses TRBV10-3 and TRBJ2-1, with 8 bases aligning to TRBD2. The V gene's germline CDR1 is ENHRY and CDR2 SYGVKD. This CDR3 is 19 amino acids long. Trimming took 0 bases from V and 8 from J; bases not matched to a gene: 18. CDR3: CAISESGWVAGLAGDEQFF. The DNA of the CDR3 is TGTGCCATCAGTGAGTCCGGGTGGGTAGCGGGACTTGCGGGCGATGAGCAGTTCTTC.

V gene TRBV14 combines with J gene TRBJ2-5; 7 bases line up with TRBD2. V shed 4 bases and J 1 base; nucleotides not matched to a gene: 6. Germline-derived CDR1 and CDR2 are SGHDN and FVKESK. There are 15 residues in the CDR3. CDR3 nucleotide sequence: TGTGCCAGCAGCCTTATCCGGGGGGTCCAAGAGACCCAGTACTTC. Amino acid sequence: CASSLIRGVQETQYF.

The chain employs TRBV11-2 and TRBJ2-2; D perhaps matches TRBD2 (6 bases). CDR3 size: 15 residues. CDR1 and CDR2 from the germline V gene are SGHAT and FQNNGV. V was clipped by 7 bases and J by 1 base, with 13 bases between them. DNA for the CDR3: TGTGCCAGCATCCTAGGAGCGGGGAACACCGGGGAGCTGTTTTTT. Translation: CASILGAGNTGELFF.

This clone was picked up one time. The chain combines TRBV30 with TRBJ2-2; D is uncertain. Germline-derived CDR1 and CDR2 are GTSNPN and SVGIG (reference sequence). This CDR3 is built from 11 residues. Trimming cost V 6 bases and J 5 bases, with 7 bases left between them. The CDR3: CACIQTGELFF. The CDR3 region has the DNA TGTGCCTGCATTCAGACCGGGGAGCTGTTTTTT. Variable domain in full (rest from reference TRBV30 and TRBJ2-2): SQTIHQWPATLVQPVGSPLSLECTVEGTSNPNLYWYRQAAGRGLQLLFYSVGIGQISSEVPQNLSASRPQDRQFILSSKKLLLSDSGFYLCACIQTGELFFGEGSRLTVL.

The chain employs TRBV6-6 and TRBJ1-5; 10 positions agree with TRBD1. Germline V gene data show CDR1 as MNHNY and CDR2 as SVGAGI (reference sequence). This CDR3 comprises 15 residues. V trimming: 6 bases; J trimming: 4 bases; junction bases outside the gene matches: 6. The CDR3 reads CASRGTDRGNQPQHF. The CDR3 region has the DNA TGTGCCAGCAGGGGGACGGACAGGGGGAATCAGCCCCAGCATTTT.